Sequencing of this T cell receptor (beta chain) was carried out in a study of glioma-infiltrating T cells. On the study more broadly: Samples included WHO grade II oligodendrogliomas or astrocytomas and initial-diagnosis grade IV glioblastomas. Presurgical dexamethasone in glioma patients lasted six or fewer days.

There are 14 residues in the CDR3. CDR1 SGHTA and CDR2 FQGNSA come from the germline V gene. V was trimmed by 5 bases and J by 1 base, leaving 11 bases between them. TCR alpha and beta CDR3 regions were amplified from RNA using iRepertoire nested multiplex PCR. TCRdb called the multiplex PCR reads again in MiXCR, with one record for every CDR3 protein. This table has roughly 350,000 distinct CDR3 sequences, around 38% appearing once. A note on this clonotype: The antigen remains undetermined.

General study results and limits: A blood CDR3 motif signature was depleted in highly divergent patients. Only very few CDR3 sequences appeared in both tissue and blood.

The specimen was glioma tissue, nonneoplastic brain tissue, or PBMCs (not recorded which). The chain joins TRBV7-2 to TRBJ2-5, with a weak D call TRBD1 (6 bases). This TCR was recovered from a human donor with low-grade glioma or glioblastoma, undergoing nonglioma brain surgery, or in good health (not recorded which). The CDR3 region is CASSTGQLQETQYF. DNA for the CDR3: TGTGCCAGCAGCACCGGACAGCTCCAAGAGACCCAGTACTTC.